One and the same sample provided the 11 T cell receptor beta chains below, sequenced in a study of OX40 agonist ivuxolimab in advanced cancers. The receptor library was made with the immunoSEQ multiplex PCR assay. TCRdb obtained this table from immuneACCESS and retained in-frame rearrangements with V and J assigned. These tables miss some clones; where compared with another copy, unresolved V genes account for less than half of the shortfall, and the remainder is unexplained. A total of more than 70,000 clones appear in this sample, roughly 82% of them only once. The biggest ten clones account for 5% of the sample. Specimen: CD4+ or CD8+ T cells sorted from blood, collected in a trial of the OX40 agonist ivuxolimab. The receptors shown here come from an adult with an advanced solid tumor such as melanoma, head and neck, liver or kidney cancer.

The genes are TRBV5-1 and TRBJ2-5; 11 bases align to TRBD2. V shed 3 bases and J 2 bases; nucleotides not matched to a gene: 6. The CDR3 is 16 residues long. Germline assignment: CDR1 SGHRS and CDR2 YFSETQ. The DNA for the CDR3 is TGCGCCAGCAGCTCCGGACTAGCGGGTTGGCAAGAGACCCAGTACTTC. Protein: CASSSGLAGWQETQYF.

This clone has just one count. The rearrangement joins TRBV6-6 to TRBJ1-3; tentative D call: TRBD1 (6 bases). The CDR3 runs to 14 residues. CDR1 and CDR2 (germline): MNHNY, SVGAGI (reference sequence). The V and J ends lost 11 bases and 0 bases respectively, with 14 bases between them. CDR3 sequence: CAVRQASSGNTIYF. The CDR3 coding sequence is TGTGCCGTCAGACAGGCAAGCTCTGGAAACACCATATATTTT.

V is TRBV7-2 and J is TRBJ1-5, with 7 bases lining up with TRBD1. CDR1 and CDR2 from the germline V gene are SGHTA and FQGNSA. V shed 0 bases and J 8 bases; nucleotides not matched to a gene: 10. The CDR3 has 16 residues. The CDR3 sequence is CASSLAGTAGMKPQHF. CDR3 sequence (DNA): TGTGCCAGCAGCTTAGCGGGGACAGCGGGTATGAAGCCCCAGCATTTT.

The chain links TRBV5-6 to TRBJ2-1; possible D gene TRBD2, 6 bases. The CDR3 is 15 amino acids. V was cut by 0 bases and J by 5 bases, with 12 bases left in between. Germline lookup yields CDR1 SGHDT and CDR2 YYEEEE. The CDR3 loop reads CASSLGAGRNNEQFF. CDR3 nucleotides: TGTGCCAGCAGCTTGGGTGCGGGGCGCAACAATGAGCAGTTCTTC.

This rearrangement joins TRBV7-2 to TRBJ2-7; 9 bases line up with TRBD1. This CDR3 is 14 amino acids long. The junction had 5 bases not matched to a gene; V was cut back by 5 bases and J by 3 bases. Looked up from germline, CDR1 is SGHTA and CDR2 is FQGNSA. In nucleotides, the CDR3 is TGTGCCAGCAGCGACGGGACAGGGTTCTACGAGCAGTACTTC. This translates into CASSDGTGFYEQYF.

The chain carries TRBV19 and TRBJ2-3; a possible D gene is TRBD1 (5 bases). The CDR3 is made up of 13 amino acids. Germline V CDR1 and CDR2: LNHDA, SQIVND (reference sequence). V was cut by 6 bases and J by 0 bases, with 7 bases left in between. This chain's CDR3 is CASRGESTDTQYF. Here the CDR3 DNA reads TGTGCCAGTAGAGGGGAAAGCACAGATACGCAGTATTTT.

The genes are TRBV18 and TRBJ2-3, with 8 nucleotides matching TRBD1. V shed 6 bases, J shed 1 base, and the junction held 6 bases outside the gene matches. CDR1 KGHSH and CDR2 LQKENI come from the germline V gene. CDR3 length equals 15 residues. The CDR3 DNA sequence: TGTGCCAGCTCGCGACAGGGGATGGGCACAGATACGCAGTATTTT. Translating it yields CASSRQGMGTDTQYF.

The chain links TRBV5-1 to TRBJ2-5, with D unclear. In germline, CDR1 is SGHRS, CDR2 YFSETQ. The V end was cut by 0 bases, the J end by 5 bases, with 14 bases between. The CDR3 sequence is 15 residues long. The CDR3 nucleotides are TGCGCCAGCAGCTTGGGAGTCACAGTGAAGGAGACCCAGTACTTC. Translated: CASSLGVTVKETQYF.

The rearrangement joins TRBV27 to TRBJ1-3; D is perhaps TRBD1 (5 bases). Germline V gives CDR1 MNHEY, CDR2 SMNVEV (reference sequence). The length of the CDR3 is 15 residues. Between the trimmed V and J ends, which lost 6 bases and 4 bases, there was a span of 16 bases. DNA of the CDR3: TGTGCCAGCAGCCCCCTGAGGGGACGGGGAAACACCATATATTTT. It yields the protein CASSPLRGRGNTIYF.

The CDR3 spells CASRAGSLREQYF. In nucleotides, the CDR3 is TGTGCCAGCAGGGCCGGGTCACTGAGGGAGCAGTACTTC. The chain combines TRBV6-1 with TRBJ2-7, with D unclear. The V end was cut by 6 bases, the J end by 7 bases, with 16 bases between. The CDR3 has 13 amino acids. Germline CDR1 MNHNS, CDR2 SASEGT.

The gene calls are TRBV25-1 and TRBJ1-2; TRBD1 agrees at 10 bases. There are 15 residues in the CDR3. Losses at the gene ends were 6 bases for V and 3 bases for J; bases not matched to a gene: 7. In germline, CDR1 is MGHDK, CDR2 SYGVNS. The CDR3 reads CASSPWGTGDYGYTF. CDR3 coding DNA: TGTGCCAGCAGCCCTTGGGGGACAGGGGACTATGGCTACACCTTC.